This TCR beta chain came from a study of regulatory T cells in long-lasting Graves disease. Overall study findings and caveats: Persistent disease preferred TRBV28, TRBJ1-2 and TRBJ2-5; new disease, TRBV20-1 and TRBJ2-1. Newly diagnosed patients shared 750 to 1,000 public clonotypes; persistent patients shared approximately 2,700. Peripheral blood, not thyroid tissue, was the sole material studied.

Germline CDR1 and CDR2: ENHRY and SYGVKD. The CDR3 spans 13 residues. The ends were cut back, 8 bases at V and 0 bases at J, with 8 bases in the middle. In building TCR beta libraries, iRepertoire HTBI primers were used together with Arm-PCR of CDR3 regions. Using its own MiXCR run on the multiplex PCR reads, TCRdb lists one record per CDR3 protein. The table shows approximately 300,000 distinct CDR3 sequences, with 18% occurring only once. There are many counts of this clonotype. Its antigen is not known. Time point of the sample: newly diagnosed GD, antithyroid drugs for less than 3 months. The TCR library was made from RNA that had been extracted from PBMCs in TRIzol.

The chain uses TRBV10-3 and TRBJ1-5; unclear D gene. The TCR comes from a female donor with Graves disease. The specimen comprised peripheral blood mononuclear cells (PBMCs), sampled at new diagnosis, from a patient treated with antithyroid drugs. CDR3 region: CAIASDSNQPQHF. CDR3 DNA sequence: TGTGCCATCGCCTCCGATAGCAATCAGCCCCAGCATTTT.